This TCR beta chain was captured by sequencing in a study of T cell repertoires in cytomegalovirus infection. Study-level results: Pooled public TCR beta family frequency picked out CMV carriers with the relevant HLA.

This clonotype was picked up many times. Its antigen is as yet unknown. MiXCR, run by TCRdb on the reads, gives a single entry per CDR3 protein. The repertoire consists of approximately 500,000 distinct CDR3 sequences, with approximately 10% occurring once and the leading ten covering about a tenth. Germline V lookup: CDR1 SGHTA, CDR2 FQGNSA. The CDR3 covers 15 residues. J lost 6 bases, V lost 5 bases, and 8 bases had no gene match. The sequencing input was PBMCs. The clonotype comes from a human donor in good health (CMV status not recorded). Some clones in this sample may be carry-over from other donors' samples. The chain is built from TRBV7-2 and TRBJ2-1; 9 nucleotides line up with TRBD2. The CDR3 nucleotides are TGTGCCAGCAGCGTATTAGCGGGAGTACGCAATGAGCAGTTCTTC. As protein: CASSVLAGVRNEQFF. Together with reference TRBV7-2 and TRBJ2-1, the CDR3 gives the full variable domain: GAGVSQSPSNKVTEKGKDVELRCDPISGHTALYWYRQSLGQGLEFLIYFQGNSAPDKSGLPSDRFSAERTGGSVSTLTIQRTQQEDSAVYLCASSVLAGVRNEQFFGPGTRLTVL.